Below, 12 T cell receptor beta chains from the same sample are listed, as sequenced in a study of cytomegalovirus exposure and HLA in healthy donors. Data came from immunoSEQ multiplex PCR; TCRdb stores just in-frame clones and leaves some out. Of about 240,000 clones in the sample, approximately 90% were seen once. Sequences were obtained from PBMCs. These receptors were taken from a man aged 18 to 35 in good health and CMV-seronegative.

The rearrangement joins TRBV28 to TRBJ2-7; D unresolved. Per germline, CDR1 MDHEN and CDR2 SYDVKM. Trimming cost V 5 bases and J 3 bases, with 14 bases left between them. The CDR3 extends over 14 amino acids. The CDR3 DNA is TGTGCCAGCAGTCCCCGGGTATTTGTCTACGAGCAGTACTTC. Translating it yields CASSPRVFVYEQYF. The whole variable domain, remainder taken from reference TRBV28 and TRBJ2-7, is DVKVTQSSRYLVKRTGEKVFLECVQDMDHENMFWYRQDPGLGLRLIYFSYDVKMKEKGDIPEGYSVSREKKERFSLILESASTNQTSMYLCASSPRVFVYEQYFGPGTRLTVT.

This clone has a handful of counts. This chain joins TRBV7-2 and TRBJ2-5; D unclear. V lost 5 bases and J lost 2, with 3 bases in between. CDR1 is SGHTA, CDR2 FQGNSA, per germline. CDR3 length: 11 residues. The CDR3 is CASSAQETQYF. CDR3 coding DNA: TGTGCCAGCAGCGCGCAAGAGACCCAGTACTTC.

CDR3 sequence (DNA): TGCGCCAGCAGCTTGGATCCGAGACAGGGATTGTTTAATGGCTACACCTTC. It yields the protein CASSLDPRQGLFNGYTF. This chain joins TRBV5-1 and TRBJ1-2; 7 nucleotides match TRBD1. From germline, CDR1 is SGHRS and CDR2 YFSETQ. The CDR3 is 17 residues long. The ends lost 0 bases at V and 6 bases at J; junction bases unmatched: 14.

The genes are TRBV7-3 and TRBJ1-6, with TRBD1 matching over 9 bases. This CDR3 comprises 15 residues. Germline CDR1 is SGHTA and CDR2 is FQGTGA. The V gene end was trimmed by 8 bases and the J gene end by 7 bases; junction bases not matched to a gene: 9. CDR3 nucleotides: TGTGCCAGCGGAGAATCGGGACAGGGAAATTCACCCCTCCACTTT. Its translation is CASGESGQGNSPLHF. Variable domain in full (rest from reference TRBV7-3 and TRBJ1-6): GAGVSQTPSNKVTEKGKYVELRCDPISGHTALYWYRQSLGQGPEFLIYFQGTGAADDSGLPNDRFFAVRPEGSVSTLKIQRTERGDSAVYLCASGESGQGNSPLHFGNGTRLTVT.

The V call is TRBV19, the J call TRBJ1-4, with D perhaps TRBD1 (5 bases). Trimming removed 3 bases from V and 5 bases from J, with 16 bases in between. The germline CDR1 and CDR2 sequences are LNHDA and SQIVND (reference sequence). This CDR3 contains 16 residues. The CDR3: CASSIGPRQKNEKLFF. As DNA, the CDR3 is TGTGCCAGTAGTATCGGCCCCCGACAGAAAAATGAAAAACTGTTTTTT.

The chain carries TRBV2 and TRBJ2-5; D call uncertain. Germline V CDR1 and CDR2: SNHLY, FYNNEI. The CDR3 has 11 residues. V shed 8 bases and J shed 5 bases, with 9 bases lying between them. CDR3 protein: CASSRVETQYF. DNA for the CDR3: TGTGCCAGCTCTCGGGTGGAGACCCAGTACTTC.

The V call is TRBV28, the J call TRBJ1-2; D may be TRBD1 (6 bases). Germline CDR1 and CDR2: MDHEN and SYDVKM. This CDR3 contains 16 residues. V gave up 7 bases and J gave up 6 bases, with 24 bases separating them. The CDR3, as DNA: TGTGCCAGCATTTCACGGATCTTCAGGGGAGTGGATGGCTACACCTTC. The encoded protein is CASISRIFRGVDGYTF.

In its sample, this clone was seen once. This chain uses TRBV5-4 with TRBJ2-6; possibly TRBD2 for D (6 bases). Germline CDR1 SGHNT, CDR2 YYREEE (reference sequence). The V gene lost 0 bases and the J gene lost 2 bases, with 6 bases spanning the gap. The CDR3 loop spans 15 amino acids. The CDR3 sequence is CASSLGGAGANVLTF. The CDR3 DNA follows: TGTGCCAGCAGCTTGGGGGGGGCTGGGGCCAACGTCCTGACTTTC.

This clone appeared a few times. The chain uses TRBV2 and TRBJ1-3, with TRBD1 identical over 8 bases. V lost 10 bases to trimming and J lost 3 bases; unmatched junction nucleotides: 11. From germline, CDR1 is SNHLY and CDR2 FYNNEI. The CDR3 is made up of 15 amino acids. CDR3 bases: TGTGCCACCGGACAGGGTGCAATTGGTGGAAACACCATATATTTT. Translating gives CATGQGAIGGNTIYF.

The sample holds a few counts of this clone. The J gene is TRBJ1-6, the V gene TRBV19, with 10 bases aligning to TRBD1. This CDR3 has 13 amino acids. CDR1 and CDR2 from the germline V gene are LNHDA and SQIVND (reference sequence). The junction had 4 bases not matched to a gene; V was cut back by 7 bases and J by 10 bases. Here the CDR3 DNA reads TGTGCCAGTAACCCGACAGGGGGCTCACCCCTCCACTTT. Encoded protein: CASNPTGGSPLHF. The full variable domain, with the rest looked up from reference TRBV19 and TRBJ1-6, is DGGITQSPKYLFRKEGQNVTLSCEQNLNHDAMYWYRQDPGQGLRLIYYSQIVNDFQKGDIAEGYSVSREKKESFPLTVTSAQKNPTAFYLCASNPTGGSPLHFGNGTRLTVT.

The chain has TRBV2 and TRBJ2-7; a weak D match, TRBD2 (5 bases). V shed 5 bases and J shed 3 bases, with 11 bases lying between them. This CDR3 has 13 residues. The germline V gene has CDR1 SNHLY and CDR2 FYNNEI. In DNA, the CDR3 is TGTGCCAGCAGTTTCTACAGCGGCTACGAGCAGTACTTC. As protein: CASSFYSGYEQYF.

The chain employs TRBV14 and TRBJ2-7; D may be TRBD2 (5 bases). Germline CDR1 is SGHDN and CDR2 is FVKESK. Deletions cut 1 base from V and 6 bases from J, with 10 bases between. This CDR3 spans 13 amino acids. The CDR3 nucleotides are TGTGCCAGCAGCCAAGTCCCGGGATCCGAGCAGTACTTC. It codes for CASSQVPGSEQYF.